The next 30 T cell receptor beta chains were all read from a single sample in a study of blood T cell repertoires in COVID-19. The method was immunoSEQ multiplex PCR; TCRdb's version includes in-frame clones alone and lacks a portion of them. The data contain fewer than 350,000 clones, around 86% of them singletons. The sample taken for sequencing was peripheral blood. These receptors all come from an older woman with active or convalescent COVID-19.

The gene calls are TRBV20-1 and TRBJ2-1, with D perhaps matching TRBD1 (5 bases). The V gene lost 3 bases and the J gene lost 9 bases, with 9 bases spanning the gap. Germline CDR1 reads DFQATT; CDR2 reads SNEGSKA (reference sequence). The CDR3 extends over 11 amino acids. CDR3 region: CSASWGIEQFF. CDR3 bases: TGCAGTGCTAGTTGGGGCATTGAGCAGTTCTTC.

The sample holds many counts of this clone. V is TRBV6-2 or TRBV6-3 and J is TRBJ2-1; D unclear. The CDR3 is made up of 12 amino acids. The V and J ends lost 4 bases and 9 bases respectively, with 10 bases between them. The V gene's germline CDR1 is MNHEY and CDR2 SVGEGT. DNA for the CDR3: TGTGCCAGCAGTTCTCTAGTTCTTGAGCAGTTCTTC. Protein product: CASSSLVLEQFF.

This chain joins TRBV18 and TRBJ1-1, with D maybe TRBD1 (5 bases). The germline V gene has CDR1 KGHSH and CDR2 LQKENI. The CDR3 consists of 13 residues. V was shortened by 5 bases and J by 1 base, with 8 bases between the two germline ends. CDR3 region: CASSWRGNTEAFF. CDR3 sequence (DNA): TGTGCCAGCTCATGGAGGGGGAACACTGAAGCTTTCTTT.

J is TRBJ1-3 and V is TRBV5-5, with TRBD1 matching over 10 bases. Germline CDR1 and CDR2: SGHKS and YYEKEE (reference sequence). CDR3 length equals 15 residues. V lost 4 bases and J lost 5; bases outside the gene matches: 6. The CDR3 DNA is TGTGCCAGCAGCGCGGGACAGGGGAGGAGAAACACCATATATTTT. Its protein is CASSAGQGRRNTIYF.

The chain uses TRBV3-1 (or the pseudogene TRBV3-2) and TRBJ2-1; TRBD1 is a possible D gene (5 bases). V lost 6 bases to trimming and J lost 7 bases, with 10 bases between them. The germline V gene encodes CDR1 LGHDT and CDR2 YNNKEL (reference sequence). The CDR3 runs to 12 residues. CDR3 nucleotide sequence: TGTGCCAGCAGGGGGCATCGGAATGAGCAGTTCTTC. Translating gives CASRGHRNEQFF.

The rearrangement links TRBV9 to TRBJ2-2, with D hard to call. Deletions cut 0 bases from V and 7 bases from J, with 16 bases between. This CDR3 is 16 amino acids long. Germline V gives CDR1 SGDLS, CDR2 YYNGEE. This CDR3 is CASSVAGGPSGGELFF. DNA of the CDR3: TGTGCCAGCAGCGTAGCTGGTGGTCCTTCGGGCGGGGAGCTGTTTTTT.

This chain uses TRBV6-5 with TRBJ1-6; D gene unclear. Trimming removed 2 bases at V and 6 bases at J, with 8 bases between. This CDR3 contains 14 residues. Looked up from germline, CDR1 is MNHEY and CDR2 is SVGAGI. CDR3 sequence reads: CASSYEGFNSPLHF. In nucleotides, the CDR3 is TGTGCCAGCAGTTACGAGGGATTTAATTCACCCCTCCACTTT.

This chain links TRBV5-5 with TRBJ2-7, with TRBD1 identical over 8 bases. Germline loops: CDR1 SGHKS, CDR2 YYEKEE (reference sequence). There are 15 residues in the CDR3. With V trimmed by 4 bases and J by 3 bases, 9 bases remained unmatched. CDR3 loop: CASSEDRGGGYEQYF. The CDR3, as DNA: TGTGCCAGCAGCGAAGACAGGGGAGGTGGCTACGAGCAGTACTTC.

CDR3 sequence (DNA): TGTGCCAGCAGTTCAGGGCCCCTGGATGGCTACACCTTC. Translation: CASSSGPLDGYTF. This chain uses TRBV28 with TRBJ1-2, with D tentatively TRBD1 (5 bases). The CDR3 consists of 13 residues. Germline V gene lookup returns CDR1 MDHEN and CDR2 SYDVKM. V lost 4 bases and J 6 bases, leaving 12 bases between the germline ends.

V is TRBV11-2 and J is TRBJ2-7; D is unclear. The germline gives CDR1 SGHAT, CDR2 FQNNGV. The length of the CDR3 is 15 residues. V lost 1 base and J lost 1, with 11 bases in between. The CDR3 nucleotides are TGTGCCAGCAGCTTAGGCCCCCGCGGTTCCTACGAGCAGTACTTC. As protein: CASSLGPRGSYEQYF.

This clone was detected only a few times. This CDR3 is also generated by other DNA sequences in the sample. The chain couples TRBV5-1 to TRBJ2-7; D is perhaps TRBD1 (7 bases). Germline-derived CDR1 and CDR2 are SGHRS and YFSETQ. Trimming stripped 3 bases from V and 2 bases from J, with 15 bases between. The CDR3 has 15 amino acids. For the CDR3, the DNA is TGCGCCAGCAGCTCCAGACAGGGAGGTCCCTACGAGCAGTACTTC. Residues: CASSSRQGGPYEQYF.

In its sample, this clone was seen a few times. The chain is built from TRBV29-1 and TRBJ1-6, with 8 bases fitting TRBD1. The J segment lost 6 bases and the V segment lost 7 bases, leaving 5 bases of the junction unmatched. The CDR3 spans 13 residues. Germline V lookup: CDR1 SQVTM, CDR2 ANQGSEA. Written as DNA, the CDR3 is TGCAGCGCCGTAACAGGGGGTAATTCACCCCTCCACTTT. Residues: CSAVTGGNSPLHF.

The CDR3 spells CASSLEQGALDEQYF. In DNA form, the CDR3 reads TGCGCCAGCAGCTTGGAACAGGGGGCTTTGGACGAGCAGTACTTC. The V gene is TRBV5-1, the J gene TRBJ2-7, with 9 bases aligning to TRBD1. V lost 0 bases and J lost 5; bases outside the gene matches: 6. The germline gives CDR1 SGHRS, CDR2 YFSETQ. The CDR3 consists of 15 residues.

The gene calls are TRBV3-1 (or the pseudogene TRBV3-2) and TRBJ2-3; TRBD2 might be the D (6 bases). CDR1 and CDR2 from the germline V gene are LGHDT and YNNKEL (reference sequence). Trimming pared 2 bases from V and 0 bases from J, leaving 9 bases between. This CDR3 has 15 amino acids. The CDR3 reads CASSQTGGSTDTQYF. The CDR3 coding sequence is TGTGCCAGCAGCCAAACCGGGGGTAGCACAGATACGCAGTATTTT.

This clone was counted between two and nine times. The chain joins TRBV15 to TRBJ1-4; 8 nucleotides match TRBD1. V lost 8 bases to trimming and J lost 8 bases; unmatched junction nucleotides: 7. The germline CDR1 and CDR2 sequences are LNHNV and YYDKDF (reference sequence). This CDR3 contains 13 residues. The DNA for the CDR3 is TGTGCCACCCGGGACAGGAGGAGGGAAAAACTGTTTTTT. Translating gives CATRDRRREKLFF.

The V and J genes are TRBV9 and TRBJ1-4; 8 bases align to TRBD1. J was trimmed by 4 bases and V by 0 bases; bases with no gene match: 2. Germline assignment: CDR1 SGDLS and CDR2 YYNGEE. CDR3 length: 15 residues. CDR3 sequence: CASSVETGVNEKLFF. As DNA, the CDR3 is TGTGCCAGCAGCGTAGAGACAGGGGTTAATGAAAAACTGTTTTTT.

The rearrangement links TRBV11-2 to TRBJ1-2; D possibly corresponds to TRBD1 (6 bases). This CDR3 spans 17 amino acids. From germline, CDR1 is SGHAT and CDR2 FQNNGV. The V end lost 0 bases, the J end lost 7 bases, and 21 bases lay between the germline ends. CDR3 residues: CASSLDPGATLTLGYTF. The CDR3 nucleotides are TGTGCCAGCAGCTTAGATCCAGGGGCCACACTCACCCTTGGCTACACCTTC.

A few counts support this clone. The chain uses TRBV4-2 and TRBJ2-7; 7 bases map to TRBD1. Trimming removed 0 bases from V and 4 bases from J; junction bases left unmatched: 6. Germline V gene sequence: CDR1 LGHNA, CDR2 YNFKEQ. There are 15 residues in the CDR3. This chain's CDR3 is CASSQDQTGSYEQYF. CDR3 bases: TGTGCCAGCAGCCAAGACCAGACAGGGAGTTACGAGCAGTACTTC.

The V call is TRBV7-8, the J call TRBJ2-5, with 8 bases identical to TRBD2. The CDR3 runs to 18 residues. V lost 0 bases to trimming and J lost 8 bases; unmatched junction nucleotides: 17. Per the germline V gene, CDR1 is SGHVS and CDR2 is FQNEAQ. The CDR3 is CASSLAWRRGGPESTQYF. DNA for the CDR3: TGTGCCAGCAGCTTAGCGTGGCGGCGCGGGGGGCCAGAGAGTACCCAGTACTTC. The full variable domain, completed using reference TRBV7-8 and TRBJ2-5, is GAGVSQSPRYKVAKRGQDVALRCDPISGHVSLFWYQQALGQGPEFLTYFQNEAQLDKSGLPSDRFFAERPEGSVSTLKIQRTQQEDSAVYLCASSLAWRRGGPESTQYFGPGTRLLVL.

This clone appeared a few times. The rearrangement links TRBV27 to TRBJ2-1; no clear D. Germline V gene sequence: CDR1 MNHEY, CDR2 SMNVEV (reference sequence). The CDR3 sequence is 15 residues long. With 10 bases removed from V and 3 bases from J, the gap between germline ends came to 19 bases. CDR3 residues: CATKGDLLDYNEQFF. CDR3 DNA sequence: TGTGCCACAAAAGGAGACCTTCTAGACTACAATGAGCAGTTCTTC.

The V call is TRBV7-9, the J call TRBJ1-4; the match to TRBD1 covers 9 bases. CDR3 length: 15 residues. Germline V CDR1 and CDR2: SEHNR, FQNEAQ (reference sequence). Trimming at V came to 5 bases and at J to 5 bases, leaving 6 bases not matched to a gene. CDR3 DNA sequence: TGTGCCAGCAGCCCCGCCGGGACAGGGAATGAAAAACTGTTTTTT. This gives the protein CASSPAGTGNEKLFF.

The rearrangement links TRBV12-3 or TRBV12-4 to TRBJ1-1; unclear D gene. The CDR3 consists of 12 residues. V was clipped by 5 bases and J by 11 bases, with 15 bases between them. The CDR3 reads CASSMPGIGAFF. The CDR3 coding sequence is TGTGCCAGCAGTATGCCGGGGATTGGGGCTTTCTTT.

To note about this clone: Other DNA sequences of this sample code for an identical CDR3. The genes are TRBV27 and TRBJ1-6; D might be TRBD1 (5 bases). Trimming took 4 bases from V and 7 from J, leaving 11 bases between them. The CDR3 is 14 residues long. Per germline, CDR1 MNHEY and CDR2 SMNVEV (reference sequence). The CDR3 nucleotides read TGTGCCAGCAGTTCCGGGACTGGCAATTCACCCCTCCACTTT. Amino acid sequence: CASSSGTGNSPLHF.

The CDR3 loop is CASRVGQIHGYTF. The CDR3 DNA reads as TGTGCCAGTAGGGTGGGACAGATCCATGGCTACACCTTC. V gene TRBV19 combines with J gene TRBJ1-2; 7 nucleotides match TRBD1. CDR3 length: 13 amino acids. J lost 6 bases, V lost 6 bases, and 7 bases had no gene match. Per germline, CDR1 LNHDA and CDR2 SQIVND (reference sequence).

The genes are TRBV18 and TRBJ1-1; 9 bases map to TRBD1. The V segment lost 2 bases and the J segment 2 bases; nucleotides outside the gene matches: 9. The CDR3 sequence is 17 residues long. CDR1 KGHSH and CDR2 LQKENI come from the germline V gene. Here the CDR3 DNA reads TGTGCCAGCTCACCAGGGACAGGGAGGGGGTTTAACACTGAAGCTTTCTTT. Translated, it gives CASSPGTGRGFNTEAFF.

The rearrangement links TRBV9 to TRBJ2-4; 10 bases align to TRBD1. In germline, CDR1 is SGDLS, CDR2 YYNGEE. V dropped 4 bases and J dropped 12; count of bases not matched to a gene: 13. CDR3 size: 15 residues. The CDR3 is CASSPSPDRGVSQYF. CDR3 nucleotide sequence: TGTGCCAGCAGCCCCTCTCCGGACAGGGGGGTGAGTCAGTACTTC.

The chain joins TRBV27 to TRBJ1-2, with D possibly TRBD1 on 6 matching bases. V was pared by 6 bases and J by 7 bases, with 18 bases between. Germline V gene sequence: CDR1 MNHEY, CDR2 SMNVEV (reference sequence). The length of the CDR3 is 14 residues. As DNA, the CDR3 is TGTGCCAGCAGCCCGGGACAATCCTACCCTGGCTACACCTTC. Its protein is CASSPGQSYPGYTF.

V gene TRBV25-1 combines with J gene TRBJ1-3; D is possibly TRBD1 (6 bases). CDR1 and CDR2 (germline): MGHDK, SYGVNS. Trimming took off 2 bases at V and 4 bases at J, with 12 bases between the two ends. The CDR3 runs 15 residues. For the CDR3, the DNA is TGTGCCAGCAGTGAACTCGGACAGCCCGGAAACACCATATATTTT. Translated, it gives CASSELGQPGNTIYF.

This sequence joins TRBV7-3 and TRBJ2-3; a possible D gene is TRBD2 (7 bases). Trimming removed 3 bases at V and 2 bases at J, with 12 bases between. This CDR3 has 15 amino acids. CDR1 is SGHTA, CDR2 FQGTGA, per germline. The CDR3 protein is CASSFGGRPTDTQYF. The CDR3 DNA follows: TGTGCCAGCAGCTTCGGGGGGCGCCCCACAGATACGCAGTATTTT.

The chain employs TRBV6-6 and TRBJ1-1, with 8 bases aligning to TRBD1. The trim removed 7 bases at V and 6 bases at J, leaving 10 bases unmatched. In germline, CDR1 is MNHNY, CDR2 SVGAGI (reference sequence). CDR3 length: 14 residues. The chain's CDR3 is CASTQQGAIAEAFF. CDR3 DNA: TGTGCCAGCACCCAGCAGGGGGCAATAGCTGAAGCTTTCTTT.